This T cell receptor beta chain is drawn from a study of neoadjuvant nivolumab and ipilimumab in lung cancer. A note on this clone: Its antigen is not known.

Germline V gene lookup returns CDR1 LNHNV and CDR2 YYDKDF (reference sequence). CDR3 length: 13 amino acids. Trimming removed 0 bases from V and 4 bases from J, with 6 bases in between. Libraries were prepared by immunoSEQ multiplex PCR; TCRdb keeps only in-frame clonotypes and omits some of them. This table has 15,000 to 20,000 clones, around 76% appearing once. Study outcomes and limitations: Only a small number of samples underwent TCR sequencing. Compared with tumor-adjacent uninvolved lung, resected tumors showed greater richness and clonality. From pretherapy to surgery, tumor richness and clonality rose with dual therapy. Pathologic regression was not significantly tied to TCR clonality.

This chain links TRBV15 with TRBJ1-2; D is uncertain. The receptor's source is an adult with non-small cell lung cancer. Sequenced here: tumor tissue, sampled after neoadjuvant nivolumab, alone or with ipilimumab, at or shortly before surgery. CDR3 loop: CATSREGIYGYTF. CDR3 DNA: TGTGCCACCAGCAGAGAAGGGATCTATGGCTACACCTTC.